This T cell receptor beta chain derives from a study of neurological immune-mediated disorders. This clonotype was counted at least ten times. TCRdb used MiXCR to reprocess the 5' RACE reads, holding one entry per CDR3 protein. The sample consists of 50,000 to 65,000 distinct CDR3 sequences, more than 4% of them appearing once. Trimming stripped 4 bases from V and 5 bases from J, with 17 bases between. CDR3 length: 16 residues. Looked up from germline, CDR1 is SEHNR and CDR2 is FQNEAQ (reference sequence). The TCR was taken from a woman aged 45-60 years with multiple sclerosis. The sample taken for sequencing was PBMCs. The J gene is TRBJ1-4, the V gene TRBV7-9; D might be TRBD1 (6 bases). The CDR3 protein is CASSSDRRGLNEKLFF. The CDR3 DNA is TGTGCCAGCAGCTCGGACCGAAGGGGGTTAAATGAAAAACTGTTTTTT.